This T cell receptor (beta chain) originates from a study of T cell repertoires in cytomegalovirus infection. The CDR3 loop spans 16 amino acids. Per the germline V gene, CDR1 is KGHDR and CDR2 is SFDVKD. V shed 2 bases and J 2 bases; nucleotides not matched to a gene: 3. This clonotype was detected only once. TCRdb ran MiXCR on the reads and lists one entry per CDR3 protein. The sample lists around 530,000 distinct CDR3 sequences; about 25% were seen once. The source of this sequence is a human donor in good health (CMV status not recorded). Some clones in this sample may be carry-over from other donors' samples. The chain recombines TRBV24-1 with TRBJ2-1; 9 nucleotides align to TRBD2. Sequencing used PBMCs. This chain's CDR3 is CATSDSTSGAYNEQFF. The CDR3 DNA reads TGTGCCACCAGTGATTCGACTAGCGGAGCCTACAATGAGCAGTTCTTC.